This T cell receptor beta chain was recovered during a study of glioma-infiltrating T cells (dated by TCRdb to about 2016). Concerning the study at large: TCR alpha- and beta-chain repertoires were sequenced from glioma tissue, non-neoplastic brain tissue and matched peripheral blood mononuclear cells. The paired cohort was made up of three low-grade glioma patients, about 8 primary glioblastoma patients and three non-glioma patients who contributed non-neoplastic brain tissue. To measure divergence between tissue and blood T-cell populations, each tissue-infiltrating repertoire was compared with the peripheral blood repertoire of the same patient. What the study reported, not specific to this receptor: VJ-independent divergence between tissue and blood was found to be below expectation in non-neoplastic patients but above expectation in all gliomas, particularly low-grade gliomas. Small numbers underpinned the group comparisons: about eight glioblastoma patients, three low-grade glioma patients and three non-neoplastic patients. Very few CDR3 sequences were shared between tissue and blood, attributed to high CDR3 diversity and limited sampling.

The V end loses 4 bases and the J end loses 10 bases, and a stretch of 22 bases separates them. The CDR3 covers 14 residues, taking in both the cysteine and the phenylalanine. The entry retains the CDR3 DNA only, 42 bases that are in frame from base 1. CDR1 is given as DFQATT and CDR2 as SNEGSKA, both from the germline V gene (reference sequence). In its sample, this clonotype was seen a few times. Its specific antigen is unknown. No base qualities exist here, and no much larger clone lies one base off it. TCR alpha and beta CDR3 regions were amplified with the iRepertoire nested amplicon-rescue multiplex PCR (arm-PCR) platform from RNA. For one-step reverse transcription and amplification, 100-400 ng of tissue mRNA or PBMC total RNA was used as input. Following bead purification, Illumina adapters were added by a secondary multiplex PCR, and libraries between 200 and 400 bp were gel-purified. Internal 6-nucleotide barcodes were carried by the libraries and were used for demultiplexing. Sequencing of libraries was performed on an Illumina MiSeq with 2x220 or 2x250 nucleotide paired-end reads. Concerning the study's data processing: Paired reads were merged with FLASH 1.2.11 and aligned to the GRCh37 human genome with BWA-MEM before extracting TRA and TRB reads. An IMGT-derived reference of cassette sequences and CDR3 motifs, with pseudogenes included, was used for V and J assignment. Reads were translated in three frames, and productive CDR3s were defined by a C…FGXG motif without stop codons. A clonotype was defined as a unique combination of a V-J cassette pair and a CDR3 amino acid sequence. Reads were filtered by Hamming distance, with the threshold set by the sequence error rate of each sample in mapped regions. TCRdb reprocessing: public reads trimmed at Q25 with fastp, clones called with MiXCR, in-frame beta chains kept. CDR3 protein duplicates are merged, each entry listing the most common genes and DNA. None of the V and J calls come from the authors' own analysis; TCRdb made them. The sample data list about 110,000 distinct CDR3 sequences, and 25% to 30% of these were observed just once. The ten largest make up 30% to 35% of the sample.

Material: glioma tissue, nonneoplastic brain tissue, or PBMCs (not recorded which). The rearrangement combines TRBV20-1 with TRBJ1-2; the D gene lacks a confident call. The receptor's source is a human donor with low-grade glioma or glioblastoma, undergoing nonglioma brain surgery, or in good health (not recorded which). The CDR3 in this case is CSATYRRGKGDYTF. The DNA sequence follows: TGCAGTGCTACTTACCGACGGGGAAAGGGCGACTACACCTTC.